The 24 T cell receptor beta chains listed next were all sequenced from one sample in a study of radiation and T cells in renal cell carcinoma. Assay: immunoSEQ multiplex PCR; the TCRdb copy retains only in-frame clones and omits some. The repertoire holds over 60,000 clones, with 80% to 90% as singletons. Time point given: blood 2 weeks post-SBRT. Treatment: 15 Gy SBRT to primary tumor, nephrectomy 4 weeks later. The sequences come from blood, collected from a patient whose treatment included radiotherapy and nephrectomy. These TCRs come from a woman aged 45-65 years with renal cell carcinoma.

The rearrangement links TRBV9 to TRBJ2-5; the match to TRBD1 covers 7 bases. V shed 4 bases, J shed 3 bases, and the junction held 3 bases outside the gene matches. Germline CDR1 SGDLS, CDR2 YYNGEE. This CDR3 is 13 amino acids long. DNA of the CDR3: TGTGCCAGCAGCTTCGGGACAGAAGAGACCCAGTACTTC. Translation gives CASSFGTEETQYF. The full variable domain, rest sourced from reference TRBV9 and TRBJ2-5, is DSGVTQTPKHLITATGQRVTLRCSPRSGDLSVYWYQQSLDQGLQFLIQYYNGEERAKGNILERFSAQQFPDLHSELNLSSLELGDSALYFCASSFGTEETQYFGPGTRLLVL.

The V call is TRBV11-2, the J call TRBJ1-2, with 7 bases fitting TRBD1. In germline, CDR1 is SGHAT, CDR2 FQNNGV. This CDR3 comprises 14 residues. J lost 7 bases, V lost 2 bases, and 7 bases had no gene match. The DNA of the CDR3 is TGTGCCAGCAGCTTATCGATACAGGGGTTTGGCTACACCTTC. Translated, it gives CASSLSIQGFGYTF.

The gene calls are TRBV5-5 and TRBJ2-3; 8 bases agree with TRBD1. The CDR3 has 14 residues. Germline CDR1 is SGHKS and CDR2 is YYEKEE (reference sequence). V shed 6 bases and J 3 bases; nucleotides not matched to a gene: 6. CDR3 loop: CASTSQGATDTQYF. The CDR3 DNA is TGTGCCAGCACGAGTCAGGGGGCAACAGATACGCAGTATTTT.

The chain has TRBV9 and TRBJ2-2, with TRBD1 matching over 7 bases. CDR1 is SGDLS and CDR2 is YYNGEE in the germline V gene. J lost 0 bases, V lost 4 bases, and 3 bases had no gene match. CDR3 length: 15 residues. Written as DNA, the CDR3 is TGTGCCAGCAGCCCAGGGGGTGCGAACACCGGGGAGCTGTTTTTT. Protein sequence: CASSPGGANTGELFF. Using reference TRBV9 and TRBJ2-2 for the parts outside the CDR3, the full variable domain is DSGVTQTPKHLITATGQRVTLRCSPRSGDLSVYWYQQSLDQGLQFLIQYYNGEERAKGNILERFSAQQFPDLHSELNLSSLELGDSALYFCASSPGGANTGELFFGEGSRLTVL.

The genes are TRBV5-1 and TRBJ2-5; 10 bases agree with TRBD1. This CDR3 has 14 amino acids. From germline, CDR1 is SGHRS and CDR2 YFSETQ. The V segment lost 3 bases and the J segment 3 bases; nucleotides outside the gene matches: 2. Here the CDR3 reads CASSSGTGEETQYF. CDR3 sequence (DNA): TGCGCCAGCAGCTCCGGGACAGGGGAAGAGACCCAGTACTTC.

The gene calls are TRBV28 and TRBJ2-7, with D unresolved. Germline CDR1 reads MDHEN; CDR2 reads SYDVKM. V was shortened by 5 bases and J by 5 bases, with 13 bases between the two germline ends. CDR3 length: 13 amino acids. The CDR3 DNA is TGTGCCAGCAGTCCCTCGGGCGAGGACGAGCAGTACTTC. Amino acids: CASSPSGEDEQYF.

The chain is built from TRBV28 and TRBJ2-5, with 8 bases lining up with TRBD1. The germline V gene has CDR1 MDHEN and CDR2 SYDVKM. This CDR3 is built from 14 residues. The ends lost 4 bases at V and 4 bases at J; junction bases unmatched: 5. CDR3 protein: CASSWTGQGETQYF. The CDR3 DNA is TGTGCCAGCAGTTGGACAGGGCAAGGAGAGACCCAGTACTTC.

V usage is TRBV6-1 and J usage is TRBJ1-2, with 8 bases aligning to TRBD1. J was trimmed by 4 bases and V by 8 bases; bases with no gene match: 3. Germline CDR1 MNHNS, CDR2 SASEGT. CDR3 length: 12 amino acids. The DNA of the CDR3 is TGTGCCAGCCGGGACAGGCCCTATGGCTACACCTTC. It codes for CASRDRPYGYTF.

The chain employs TRBV7-9 and TRBJ2-5, with 10 nucleotides matching TRBD1. The germline gives CDR1 SEHNR, CDR2 FQNEAQ (reference sequence). The CDR3 totals 15 residues. Trimming cost V 5 bases and J 2 bases; bases outside gene matches: 5. CDR3 bases: TGTGCCAGCAGCCTCGGACAGGGGGAGCAAGAGACCCAGTACTTC. It is translated as CASSLGQGEQETQYF.

The sample holds one count of this clone. J is TRBJ2-2 and V is TRBV12-5; the match to TRBD1 covers 7 bases. J was trimmed by 6 bases and V by 5 bases; bases with no gene match: 9. The CDR3 extends over 15 amino acids. CDR1 is LGHNT and CDR2 is FRNRAP in the germline V gene. CDR3 bases: TGTGCTAGTGGTGAAGACGGGACAGAGGCCGGGGAGCTGTTTTTT. Its protein is CASGEDGTEAGELFF.

This chain uses TRBV28 with TRBJ1-2, with D tentatively TRBD1 (6 bases). V was clipped by 5 bases and J by 5 bases, with 12 bases between them. The CDR3 consists of 13 residues. The germline CDR1 and CDR2 sequences are MDHEN and SYDVKM. The CDR3 protein is CASSTGMGYGYTF. CDR3 coding DNA: TGTGCCAGCAGTACAGGGATGGGGTATGGCTACACCTTC.

The V and J genes are TRBV10-3 and TRBJ2-5, with D possibly being TRBD1 or TRBD2 (5 bases each). The germline V gene encodes CDR1 ENHRY and CDR2 SYGVKD. The length of the CDR3 is 12 residues. Trimming pared 10 bases from V and 0 bases from J, leaving 9 bases between. CDR3 sequence reads: CATRGHQETQYF. The CDR3 bases are TGTGCCACCCGGGGACACCAAGAGACCCAGTACTTC.

The V and J genes are TRBV15 and TRBJ1-4, with TRBD1 as a possible D gene (5 bases). Germline CDR1 LNHNV, CDR2 YYDKDF (reference sequence). This CDR3 has 13 residues. The V end was cut by 0 bases, the J end by 10 bases, with 9 bases between. The CDR3 region is CATSRDRAGKLFF. The CDR3, as DNA: TGTGCCACCAGCAGAGACAGGGCGGGAAAACTGTTTTTT.

This chain connects TRBV9 to TRBJ2-5, with D possibly being TRBD2 (5 bases). The CDR3 contains 15 residues. The V end lost 1 base, the J end lost 5 bases, and 15 bases lay between the germline ends. Germline CDR1 reads SGDLS; CDR2 reads YYNGEE. The CDR3 loop is CASSVQNFPGETQYF. The CDR3 DNA reads as TGTGCCAGCAGCGTACAGAATTTCCCGGGGGAGACCCAGTACTTC.

CDR3 residues: CASSQELQQGPTEAFF. The CDR3, as DNA: TGCGCCAGCAGCCAAGAACTTCAACAGGGGCCCACTGAAGCTTTCTTT. The chain recombines TRBV4-1 with TRBJ1-1, with TRBD1 matching over 7 bases. V lost 0 bases to trimming and J lost 4 bases; unmatched junction nucleotides: 8. The germline V gene has CDR1 MGHRA and CDR2 YSYEKL. The CDR3 runs 16 residues.

The V gene is TRBV6-1, the J gene TRBJ2-7, with 7 nucleotides matching TRBD2. In germline, CDR1 is MNHNS, CDR2 SASEGT. CDR3 length equals 13 residues. Trimming removed 6 bases from V and 5 bases from J; junction bases left unmatched: 7. The CDR3 DNA follows: TGTGCCAGCAGGGCGTCGGGGGGTGACGAGCAGTACTTC. Translated: CASRASGGDEQYF.

V gene TRBV6-5 combines with J gene TRBJ1-2; no reliable D call. The CDR3 has 13 amino acids. Per the germline V gene, CDR1 is MNHEY and CDR2 is SVGAGI. V lost 0 bases, J lost 8 bases, and 10 bases lay in between. In DNA form, the CDR3 reads TGTGCCAGCAGTTACTCCGGACGGCTCGGCTACACCTTC. It codes for CASSYSGRLGYTF.

In this sample, this clone turned up a few times. The rearrangement joins TRBV4-1 to TRBJ2-7; TRBD2 agrees at 13 bases. Germline values: CDR1 MGHRA, CDR2 YSYEKL. CDR3 size: 17 residues. The V segment lost 1 base and the J segment 3 bases; nucleotides outside the gene matches: 6. CDR3 in amino acids: CASSQAPGTSGIYEQYF. CDR3 sequence (DNA): TGCGCCAGCAGCCAAGCTCCCGGGACTAGCGGGATCTACGAGCAGTACTTC.

The CDR3 loop reads CASSQDPTLQSEQYF. DNA for the CDR3: TGTGCCAGCAGCCAAGATCCGACTTTGCAGTCTGAGCAGTACTTC. The chain uses TRBV4-2 and TRBJ2-7; no clear D gene. The V gene's germline CDR1 is LGHNA and CDR2 YNFKEQ. The ends were cut back, 0 bases at V and 7 bases at J, with 16 bases in the middle. The CDR3 runs 15 residues.

CDR3 in amino acids: CASSEGRDPQETQYF. In DNA, the CDR3 is TGTGCCAGCAGTGAAGGGAGGGACCCTCAAGAGACCCAGTACTTC. The chain is built from TRBV6-1 and TRBJ2-5; tentatively, D is TRBD2 (6 bases). CDR3 length equals 15 residues. V dropped 1 base and J dropped 2 bases, with 11 bases sitting between them. Germline CDR1 MNHNS, CDR2 SASEGT.

This sequence joins TRBV15 and TRBJ1-3; D not certain. The CDR3 loop spans 16 amino acids. Looked up from germline, CDR1 is LNHNV and CDR2 is YYDKDF (reference sequence). V lost 7 bases, J lost 0 bases, and 16 bases lay in between. CDR3 DNA sequence: TGTGCCACCACCGACCCGGGCCTGAGCTCTGGAAACACCATATATTTT. This encodes CATTDPGLSSGNTIYF.

The chain is built from TRBV15 and TRBJ1-1, with 9 bases lining up with TRBD1. Germline V lookup: CDR1 LNHNV, CDR2 YYDKDF (reference sequence). The CDR3 extends over 17 amino acids. V dropped 2 bases and J dropped 2; count of bases not matched to a gene: 9. CDR3 region: CATSRTAGTGPNTEAFF. In DNA, the CDR3 is TGTGCCACCAGCAGAACCGCCGGGACAGGGCCTAACACTGAAGCTTTCTTT. Using reference TRBV15 and TRBJ1-1 for the parts outside the CDR3, the full variable domain is DAMVIQNPRYQVTQFGKPVTLSCSQTLNHNVMYWYQQKSSQAPKLLFHYYDKDFNNEADTPDNFQSRRPNTSFCFLDIRSPGLGDTAMYLCATSRTAGTGPNTEAFFGQGTRLTVV.

The J gene is TRBJ2-7, the V gene TRBV12-1; the DNA was not used to check the table's D call, TRBD1. TRBV12-1 is a documented pseudogene. The CDR3 has 15 residues. The CDR3 bases are TGTGCCAGCAGCAGAGACGGACAGAGCTCCTACGAGCAGTACTTC. Its translation: CASSRDGQSSYEQYF.

J is TRBJ2-1 and V is TRBV5-1; 9 bases are shared with TRBD2. V lost 4 bases and J lost 10; bases outside the gene matches: 9. The CDR3 totals 14 residues. Germline CDR1 and CDR2: SGHRS and YFSETQ. CDR3 sequence reads: CASSLSGGLGEQFF. CDR3 DNA: TGCGCCAGCAGCCTGAGCGGGGGGCTGGGGGAGCAGTTCTTC.